This T cell receptor (beta chain) came from a study of shared clonotypes between healthy human individuals. On the study more broadly: A donor's plate count was three for CD4 naive and three for CD4 memory; CD8 naive had two and CD8 memory one. Regarding the study as a whole: The authors sampled blood alone, and tissue repertoires likely differ.

The CDR3 is made up of 11 amino acids. The V end lost 11 bases, the J end lost 4 bases, and 12 bases lay between the germline ends. Per the germline V gene, CDR1 is ENHRY and CDR2 is SYGVKD. The data were produced by immunoSEQ multiplex PCR, yet TCRdb's version contains in-frame clones alone and is incomplete. The data hold around 1.9 million clones, with about 93% observed a single time. CD45RO-negative, CCR7-positively selected cells formed the naive CD8 fraction, excluding terminally differentiated effector memory CD45RA+ cells. In regard to this clone: Its antigen is as yet unknown.

Sequencing input: naive CD8+ T cells from PBMCs. The rearrangement joins TRBV10-3 to TRBJ2-7; D gene unclear. This clonotype was sampled from a man aged 18 to 30 in good health. Some clones in this sample may be carry-over from other donors' samples. The CDR3 is CAAGHSYEQYF. CDR3 nucleotide sequence: TGTGCCGCCGGGCACAGTTACGAGCAGTACTTC.